Each of the 18 T cell receptor beta chains below was sequenced from the same sample in a study of T-cell memory formation after mild COVID-19 (dated by TCRdb to the early 2020s). The library relied on 5' RACE. The sequencer listed for this sample is Illumina NovaSeq 6000. TCRdb reanalyzed the raw reads on its own, using fastp at Q25 for trimming and MiXCR for clone calling, and kept in-frame beta chains. For every CDR3 protein sequence, its rows merge into one entry that carries the most common genes and DNA. This sample is represented by 400,000 or so distinct CDR3 sequences; around 21% of them were singletons. The biggest ten clones account for around 13% of the sample. The sample comprised PBMCs or a T cell subset sorted from them (not recorded which). These receptors were collected from an adult woman who had mild COVID-19 (a few samples of this study predate the infection). The sample titles of this study are shuffled in the database, so cell type and time point are left out; the donor was told from shared clones.

J is TRBJ2-3 and V is TRBV20-1; D might be TRBD2 (5 bases). CDR1 and CDR2 (germline): DFQATT, SNEGSKA (reference sequence). The CDR3 is made up of 15 amino acids. Between the trimmed V and J ends, which lost 0 bases and 2 bases, there was a span of 12 bases. The CDR3 protein is CSARDRLAPTDTQYF. CDR3 coding DNA: TGCAGTGCTAGAGATCGGCTAGCCCCCACAGATACGCAGTATTTT.

This clonotype showed up just a few times. The chain is built from TRBV4-3 and TRBJ1-2; D not certain. This CDR3 region has 14 residues. Germline values: CDR1 LGHNA, CDR2 YSLEER. Trimming took 0 bases from V and 7 from J, leaving 12 bases between them. CDR3 nucleotide sequence: TGCGCCAGCAGCCAAGACAGCGGAACGGGTGGCTACACCTTC. It translates to CASSQDSGTGGYTF.

V usage is TRBV4-3 and J usage is TRBJ1-1; D remains unclear. The CDR3 runs 20 residues. V lost 0 bases and J lost 6, with 29 bases in between. Germline V gene sequence: CDR1 LGHNA, CDR2 YSLEER. The CDR3 protein is CASSQDALGLDRRSNSEAFF. In DNA form, the CDR3 reads TGCGCCAGCAGCCAAGATGCCCTTGGCTTAGATCGCCGGTCTAACTCTGAAGCTTTCTTT.

In this sample, this clonotype turned up once. The J gene is TRBJ1-1, the V gene TRBV25-1; the D gene is possibly TRBD1 (5 bases). V was trimmed by 4 bases and J by 10 bases, leaving 16 bases between them. The CDR3 sequence is 13 residues long. In germline, CDR1 is MGHDK, CDR2 SYGVNS. The CDR3 coding sequence is TGTGCCAGCAGTGGCGGACAATCTAGTCGAGCTTTCTTT. Translating it yields CASSGGQSSRAFF.

This clonotype appeared a few times. The chain links TRBV5-1 to TRBJ2-7, with 8 positions matching TRBD2. Unmatched junction bases numbered 6, after V lost 4 bases and J lost 3 bases. CDR3 length: 14 residues. From germline, CDR1 is SGHRS and CDR2 YFSETQ. Here the CDR3 reads CASSAGGEIYEQYF. The CDR3 region has the DNA TGCGCCAGCAGCGCGGGGGGAGAGATCTACGAGCAGTACTTC. Variable domain in full (rest from reference TRBV5-1 and TRBJ2-7): KAGVTQTPRYLIKTRGQQVTLSCSPISGHRSVSWYQQTPGQGLQFLFEYFSETQRNKGNFPGRFSGRQFSNSRSEMNVSTLELGDSALYLCASSAGGEIYEQYFGPGTRLTVT.

A few counts support this clonotype. The chain links TRBV15 to TRBJ2-1; D might be TRBD2 (7 bases). V lost 8 bases and J 4 bases, leaving 12 bases between the germline ends. The CDR3 has 13 amino acids. Per the germline V gene, CDR1 is LNHNV and CDR2 is YYDKDF (reference sequence). The CDR3 nucleotides read TGTGCCACCCTGAGGGGGGGTTACAATGAGCAGTTCTTC. Translating gives CATLRGGYNEQFF.

This clonotype has only a few counts. V usage is TRBV12-3 or TRBV12-4 and J usage is TRBJ1-4, with D uncertain. The CDR3 runs to 15 residues. The V gene lost 2 bases and the J gene lost 8 bases, with 15 bases spanning the gap. CDR3 amino acids: CASSLSIEVYEKLFF. The CDR3 DNA sequence: TGTGCCAGCAGTTTAAGTATAGAAGTTTACGAAAAACTGTTTTTT.

The V call is TRBV14, the J call TRBJ1-6; D gene unclear. Trimming shortened V by 5 bases and J by 7 bases, and 9 bases separated the two germline ends. The germline V gene encodes CDR1 SGHDN and CDR2 FVKESK. The CDR3 has 13 residues. DNA for the CDR3: TGTGCCAGCAGCACCCAACAGAATTCACCCCTCCACTTT. Its protein is CASSTQQNSPLHF.

The chain has TRBV5-1 and TRBJ2-3; D uncertain. Germline CDR1 reads SGHRS; CDR2 reads YFSETQ. The CDR3 is made up of 17 amino acids. With 4 bases removed from V and 1 base from J, the gap between germline ends came to 19 bases. The CDR3 DNA reads TGCGCCAGCAGCCTAATGGGTCAGACCGGACGCACAGATACGCAGTATTTT. The encoded protein is CASSLMGQTGRTDTQYF.

The chain uses TRBV7-2 and TRBJ2-1, with 7 bases fitting TRBD2. The CDR3 runs 16 residues. V was pared by 1 base and J by 3 bases, with 6 bases of the junction left unmatched. The germline gives CDR1 SGHTA, CDR2 FQGNSA. The CDR3: CASSLVAASGYNEQFF. CDR3 in DNA: TGTGCCAGCAGCTTAGTGGCAGCTAGCGGCTACAATGAGCAGTTCTTC.

This sequence joins TRBV20-1 and TRBJ2-2, with D perhaps matching TRBD2 (6 bases). Germline CDR1 is DFQATT and CDR2 is SNEGSKA (reference sequence). CDR3 length: 14 amino acids. Trimming removed 5 bases from V and 8 bases from J, with 18 bases in between. In DNA, the CDR3 is TGCAGTGCTTACCGGGACTCGCTTAAGGGGGAGCTGTTTTTT. It codes for CSAYRDSLKGELFF.

The J gene is TRBJ1-1, the V gene TRBV7-3, with D perhaps matching TRBD1 (6 bases). From germline, CDR1 is SGHTA and CDR2 FQGTGA. With 3 bases removed from V and 7 bases from J, the gap between germline ends came to 12 bases. There are 13 residues in the CDR3. Here the CDR3 reads CASSFSRGGEAFF. CDR3 in DNA: TGTGCCAGCAGCTTCTCCAGGGGAGGTGAAGCTTTCTTT. Together with reference TRBV7-3 and TRBJ1-1, the CDR3 gives the full variable domain: GAGVSQTPSNKVTEKGKYVELRCDPISGHTALYWYRQSLGQGPEFLIYFQGTGAADDSGLPNDRFFAVRPEGSVSTLKIQRTERGDSAVYLCASSFSRGGEAFFGQGTRLTVV.

This clonotype occurred a few times. The chain uses TRBV9 and TRBJ2-5, with 14 bases that match TRBD2. Unmatched junction bases numbered 3, after V lost 1 base and J lost 4 bases. Germline CDR1 is SGDLS and CDR2 is YYNGEE. The CDR3 spans 16 residues. The CDR3 region is CASSVHGTSGRETQYF. In DNA form, the CDR3 reads TGTGCCAGCAGCGTACATGGGACTAGCGGGAGAGAGACCCAGTACTTC.

There are a few counts of this clonotype. The rearrangement uses TRBV27 and TRBJ2-7; D not resolved. Trimming removed 4 bases at V and 3 bases at J, with 13 bases between. CDR1 is MNHEY and CDR2 is SMNVEV in the germline V gene (reference sequence). The CDR3 has 14 residues. The DNA for the CDR3 is TGTGCCAGCAGTTCCTATGGGCAAAGCTACGAGCAGTACTTC. This sequence encodes CASSSYGQSYEQYF.

This clonotype was observed many times. The chain employs TRBV11-3 and TRBJ2-1; TRBD2 agrees at 10 bases. This CDR3 has 15 amino acids. V was pared by 2 bases and J by 2 bases, with 0 bases of the junction left unmatched. Germline CDR1 SGHNT, CDR2 YENEEA. The CDR3 protein is CASSLSGGAYNEQFF. CDR3 in DNA: TGTGCCAGCAGCTTAAGCGGGGGGGCCTACAATGAGCAGTTCTTC.

The J gene is TRBJ2-1, the V gene TRBV11-2; D remains ambiguous. CDR3 length: 13 residues. Trimming took 0 bases from V and 8 from J, leaving 8 bases between them. CDR1 is SGHAT, CDR2 FQNNGV, per germline. Here the CDR3 DNA reads TGTGCCAGCAGCTTAGAAAGGGTGCATGAGCAGTTCTTC. Amino acid sequence: CASSLERVHEQFF.

This clonotype has only a few counts. V usage is TRBV3-1 and J usage is TRBJ2-7; 8 positions agree with TRBD1. The V gene's germline CDR1 is LGHDT and CDR2 YNNKEL (reference sequence). The length of the CDR3 is 13 residues. Trimming removed 3 bases from V and 3 bases from J; junction bases left unmatched: 1. Here the CDR3 DNA reads TGTGCCAGCAGCCAGGGACAGGACTACGAGCAGTACTTC. As protein: CASSQGQDYEQYF.

This clonotype was detected a few times. The chain has TRBV19 and TRBJ1-5, with D perhaps matching TRBD1 (6 bases). This CDR3 is built from 13 residues. The V gene's germline CDR1 is LNHDA and CDR2 SQIVND (reference sequence). CDR3 region: CASGVRSNQPQHF. CDR3 sequence (DNA): TGTGCATCAGGGGTTCGGAGCAATCAGCCCCAGCATTTT.